The present T cell receptor beta chain was sequenced within a study of control samples from healthy donors and cancer patients. Germline CDR1 and CDR2: SNHLY and FYNNEI. V was trimmed by 2 bases and J by 4 bases, leaving 16 bases between them. The CDR3 length is 16 residues. This clone was counted between two and nine times. This table comes from immunoSEQ multiplex PCR, and its TCRdb copy is limited to in-frame clones, with some not included. The sample lists over 200,000 clones; around 80% were seen once. This clonotype was sampled from a woman aged 60 to 75 with lung cancer. The chain links TRBV2 to TRBJ2-3; D remains ambiguous. Sequenced material: PBMCs. This CDR3 reads CASSERAGERADTQYF. CDR3 in DNA: TGTGCCAGCAGTGAACGGGCTGGAGAAAGGGCAGATACGCAGTATTTT.